This TCR beta chain was observed in a study of T-cell reconstitution after alpha-beta-depleted transplantation in children. General study results and limits: Several hundred expanded graft clones reportedly were the source of alpha-beta T cells about two months after transplant. Newly produced T cells mostly accounted for T-cell counts and diversity one year post-transplant.

As to this clonotype: Its antigen remains unidentified.

The TCRbeta library incorporated unique molecular identifiers. TCRdb independently ran MiXCR on the PCR reads; one entry per CDR3 protein. The profile shows hundreds of thousands of distinct CDR3 sequences, roughly 13% of them singletons. Germline V gene lookup returns CDR1 SQVTM and CDR2 ANQGSEA. The CDR3 loop spans 14 amino acids. Trimming cost V 4 bases and J 7 bases, with 19 bases left between them. Sequencing was performed on PBMCs, taken before TCRalphabeta/CD19-depleted stem cell transplant. The V gene is TRBV29-1, the J gene TRBJ1-1, with D perhaps TRBD1 (5 bases). The receptor comes from a girl aged 2-15 years with congenital amegakaryocytic thrombocytopenia, due to receive a stem cell transplant. The CDR3 DNA reads TGCAGCGTTGGCAACGTCGGGGACCAAGGTGAAGCTTTCTTT. It encodes CSVGNVGDQGEAFF.